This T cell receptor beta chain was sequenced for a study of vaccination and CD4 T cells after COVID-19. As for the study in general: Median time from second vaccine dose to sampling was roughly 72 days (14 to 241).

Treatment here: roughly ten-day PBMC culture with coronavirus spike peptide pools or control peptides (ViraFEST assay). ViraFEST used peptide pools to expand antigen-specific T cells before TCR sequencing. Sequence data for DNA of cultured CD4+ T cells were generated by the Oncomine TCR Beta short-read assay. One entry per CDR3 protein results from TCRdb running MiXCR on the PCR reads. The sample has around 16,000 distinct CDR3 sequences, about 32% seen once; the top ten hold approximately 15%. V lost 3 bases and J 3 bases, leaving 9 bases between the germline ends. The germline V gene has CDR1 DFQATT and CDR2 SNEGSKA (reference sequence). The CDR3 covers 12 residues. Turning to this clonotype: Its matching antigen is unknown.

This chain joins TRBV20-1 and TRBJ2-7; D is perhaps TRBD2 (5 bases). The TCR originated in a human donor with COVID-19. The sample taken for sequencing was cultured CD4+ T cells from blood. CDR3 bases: TGCAGTGCTAGCCGGGATAACTACGAGCAGTACTTC. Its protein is CSASRDNYEQYF.